This T cell receptor beta chain was sequenced during a study of a mutant IDH1 vaccine in newly diagnosed glioma. Study-wide background: The start of vaccination came 4-6 weeks after radiotherapy alone, or with temozolomide cycles. Previous treatment comprised radiotherapy, temozolomide, or both, mostly both.

Study-level findings and limits: Changes to the top peripheral T cell clonotypes appeared unrelated to pseudoprogression.

This CDR3 is built from 16 residues. Trimming removed 0 bases from V and 1 base from J, with 13 bases in between. Germline V gene lookup returns CDR1 SGHTS and CDR2 YDEGEE. Described time point: week 35, safety follow-up. Doses consisted of 300 ug of mutant IDH1 20-mer peptide each, paired with topical imiquimod. TCRdb's copy holds only in-frame clones and misses some; the assay was immunoSEQ multiplex PCR. This table holds 30,000 to 40,000 clones, roughly 80% found once. A remark on this clone: Its antigen remains unidentified.

The rearrangement uses TRBV5-8 and TRBJ1-1; TRBD1 might be the D (5 bases). The input for sequencing was PBMCs, taken from a glioma patient whose treatment included an IDH1 peptide vaccine. The receptor was derived from a woman younger than 35 with glioma. CDR3 protein: CASSLVALQGNTEAFF. Written as DNA, the CDR3 is TGTGCCAGCAGCTTGGTGGCACTTCAGGGGAACACTGAAGCTTTCTTT.